Presented here are 6 T cell receptor beta chains from one specimen sequenced in a study of T cell clusters in autoimmune cytopenias. TRB was amplified by touch-down multiplex PCR, primer pools A and B combined. No DNA is given; TCRdb re-called the multiplex PCR reads and lists each CDR3 protein once. This sample's table has about 11,000 distinct CDR3 sequences. Some 40,000 genome equivalents of blood DNA were amplified for TRB. The same specimen was also included in a second study, on T cell repertoires in aging, cancer and after chemotherapy.

The sequenced sample consisted of peripheral blood. These receptors all come from a human donor in good health.

The chain is built from TRBV6-1 and TRBJ2-3; lacking DNA, the TRBD2 call made by TCRdb goes unchecked. CDR1 is MNHNS and CDR2 is SASEGT in the germline V gene. The CDR3 is 16 amino acids. This chain's CDR3 is CASSDRLVGVADTQYF.

The chain employs TRBV30 and TRBJ1-4; with no DNA, the TCRdb D assignment of TRBD1 cannot be verified. This CDR3 region has 18 residues. Germline V gene lookup returns CDR1 GTSNPN and CDR2 SVGIG (reference sequence). This CDR3 reads CAWSGGTGGEVTNEKLFF.

The V and J genes are TRBV12-3 or TRBV12-4 and TRBJ2-4; TCRdb indicates TRBD1, and absent DNA this call remains unverified. This CDR3 is built from 13 residues. CDR3 sequence: CASRKMTENIQYF.

The chain employs TRBV18 and TRBJ1-2. Germline lookup yields CDR1 KGHSH and CDR2 LQKENI. The CDR3 sequence is 13 residues long. The CDR3 reads CASSPRRDYGYTF.

Its frequency marks this clonotype as medium-sized (0.01 to 0.1%). This chain joins TRBV12-3 or TRBV12-4 and TRBJ2-3; the D gene TCRdb calls, TRBD2, cannot be checked with no DNA. This CDR3 is 14 amino acids long. Here the CDR3 reads CASTGTSAPDTQYF.

The CDR3 spells CASSHLNQPQHF. This rearrangement joins TRBV6-6 to TRBJ1-5. Germline V lookup: CDR1 MNHNY, CDR2 SVGAGI (reference sequence). The CDR3 has 12 residues.